These T cell receptor beta chains were read from a single sample in a study of blood T cells in healthy people across ages. One entry per CDR3 protein results from TCRdb running MiXCR on the 5' RACE reads. In the table there are approximately 800,000 distinct CDR3 sequences, about 55% of which are singletons. Material for sequencing was blood. These receptors came from a man at least 80 years old in good health. The CDR3 runs from the conserved cysteine through the conserved F or W. The D gene is left open where the match is weak. Clone sizes are given selectively: once, few, many, or a class where the clone is expanded.

CDR3,DNA,size,D,V,J
CASQLAGGSPTYEQYF,TGTGCCAGCCAACTAGCGGGAGGGTCCCCGACCTACGAGCAGTACTTC,-,TRBD2,TRBV18,TRBJ2-7
CSAPRGNTEAFF,TGCAGTGCTCCCCGGGGGAACACTGAAGCTTTCTTT,few,-,TRBV20-1,TRBJ1-1
CASSPPQSKNIQYF,TGTGCCAGCAGCCCTCCTCAGTCCAAAAACATTCAGTACTTC,-,-,TRBV28,TRBJ2-4
CASSKVWGPGGNIQYF,TGTGCCAGCAGCAAAGTCTGGGGGCCAGGGGGGAACATTCAGTACTTC,-,-,TRBV21-1,TRBJ2-4
CASSYSIWQGGYEQYF,TGTGCCAGCAGTTACTCGATTTGGCAGGGGGGTTACGAGCAGTACTTC,-,-,TRBV6-6,TRBJ2-7
CASSITGSRGEEAFF,TGTGCCAGTAGTATCACCGGGAGCCGGGGAGAGGAAGCTTTCTTT,-,-,TRBV19,TRBJ1-1
CSVPGQKVPTAFF,TGCAGCGTTCCTGGACAGAAGGTTCCCACCGCTTTCTTT,few,-,TRBV29-1,TRBJ1-1
CSARESGQTYEQYF,TGCAGTGCTAGGGAGAGCGGACAAACCTACGAGCAGTACTTC,few,-,TRBV20-1,TRBJ2-7
CSASGPLAGGRINEQFF,TGCAGTGCTAGTGGGCCTCTAGCGGGAGGACGGATCAATGAGCAGTTCTTC,-,TRBD2,TRBV20-1,TRBJ2-1
CASSLQGLSLGETQYF,TGTGCCAGCAGCTTACAGGGACTATCACTTGGGGAGACCCAGTACTTC,few,TRBD2,TRBV7-2,TRBJ2-5
CASRLAGPNEQFF,TGTGCCAGCAGACTAGCGGGACCCAATGAGCAGTTCTTC,few,TRBD2,TRBV6-5,TRBJ2-1
CASTRTGGWHEQYF,TGTGCCAGCACTCGGACAGGGGGCTGGCACGAGCAGTACTTC,-,TRBD1,TRBV12-3/TRBV12-4,TRBJ2-7
CASSSGGGTYEQYF,TGTGCCAGCAGTTCTGGTGGGGGAACCTACGAGCAGTACTTC,-,-,TRBV27,TRBJ2-7
CSALGLAGVERYAYF,TGCAGCGCTCTGGGACTAGCGGGAGTGGAGAGATACGCGTATTTT,many,TRBD2,TRBV29-1,TRBJ2-3
CASSKICRASYNEQFF,TGTGCCAGCAGCAAAATCTGCAGGGCCTCCTACAATGAGCAGTTCTTC,-,-,TRBV21-1,TRBJ2-1
CSARAGTGFTDTQYF,TGCAGTGCTAGGGCCGGGACAGGGTTCACAGATACGCAGTATTTT,many,TRBD1,TRBV20-1,TRBJ2-3
CAISELQTPYGYTF,TGTGCCATCAGTGAGCTCCAGACCCCCTATGGCTACACCTTC,few,-,TRBV10-3,TRBJ1-2
CAISGDRGSYNEQFF,TGTGCCATCAGTGGGGACAGGGGCTCCTACAATGAGCAGTTCTTC,-,TRBD1,TRBV10-3,TRBJ2-1
CASSSRRFNSYEQYF,TGTGCCAGCAGCTCCAGGAGGTTTAATAGCTACGAGCAGTACTTC,-,-,TRBV7-8,TRBJ2-7
CASSAQPYEQYF,TGTGCCAGCAGTGCCCAACCCTACGAGCAGTACTTC,few,-,TRBV6-1,TRBJ2-7
CASSYSGQLEGTQYF,TGTGCCAGCAGTTACTCGGGGCAACTTGAGGGTACGCAGTATTTT,-,-,TRBV6-6,TRBJ2-3
CASSLDRRGTNTGELFF,TGTGCCAGCAGCCTAGACCGCAGGGGGACCAACACCGGGGAGCTGTTTTTT,-,TRBD1,TRBV13,TRBJ2-2
CASTLSLGTGHNEQFF,TGTGCCAGCACTTTATCCCTCGGGACAGGGCACAATGAGCAGTTCTTC,-,TRBD1,TRBV6-2/TRBV6-3,TRBJ2-1
CASIGWTAFF,TGTGCCAGCATCGGGTGGACGGCTTTCTTT,-,-,TRBV12-3/TRBV12-4,TRBJ1-1
CASSLAVSGTNTEAFF,TGCGCCAGCAGCTTGGCAGTTTCAGGAACGAACACTGAAGCTTTCTTT,few,-,TRBV5-1,TRBJ1-1